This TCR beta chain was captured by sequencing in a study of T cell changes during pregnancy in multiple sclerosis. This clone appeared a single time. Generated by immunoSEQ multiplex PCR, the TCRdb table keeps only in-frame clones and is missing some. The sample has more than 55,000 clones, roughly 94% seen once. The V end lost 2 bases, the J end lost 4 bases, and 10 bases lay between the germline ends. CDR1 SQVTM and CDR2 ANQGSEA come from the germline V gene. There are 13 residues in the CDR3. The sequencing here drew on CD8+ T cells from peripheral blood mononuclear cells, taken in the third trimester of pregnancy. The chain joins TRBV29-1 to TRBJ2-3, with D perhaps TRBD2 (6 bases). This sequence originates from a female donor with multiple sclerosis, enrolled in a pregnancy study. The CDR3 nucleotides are TGCAGCGTTGAAATACCGGGGGCAGATACGCAGTATTTT. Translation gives CSVEIPGADTQYF.